The TCR beta chain described here comes from a study of T cells in Graves' hyperthyroidism and ophthalmopathy. The CDR3 consists of 11 residues. Germline V gene sequence: CDR1 KGHDR, CDR2 SFDVKD. The V end lost 5 bases, the J end lost 8 bases, and 5 bases lay between the germline ends. In making diagnoses, clinical symptoms, serum thyroxine and TRAb, thyroid ultrasound and orbital computed tomography were all used. The PBMCs were sourced from fresh peripheral blood (about 9.7 ml). Regarding this clonotype: As yet, its antigen is unknown.

Using RNA transcripts as the source, TCR beta CDR3 regions were amplified. First-round RT-PCR with HTBI primers amplified the TCR CDR3 region. TCRdb analysed the multiplex PCR reads with MiXCR anew, one entry per CDR3 protein. The sample yields around 340,000 distinct CDR3 sequences, approximately 18% seen once. Whole-study findings and limits: Model output signaled ophthalmopathy a median roughly 6 months ahead of onset.

The sample consisted of blood. V is TRBV24-1 and J is TRBJ2-2; D gene ambiguous. This receptor was obtained from a woman aged 30 to 39 with Graves' hyperthyroidism that later progressed to Graves' ophthalmopathy. The CDR3 nucleotides read TGTGCCACCAGTGGTTGGGGGGAGCTGTTTTTT. Encoded protein: CATSGWGELFF.